Given below is one TCR beta chain in context. The source of the sample is a study of blood T cell repertoires in COVID-19. In the original workflow: Counts of nucleated cells, estimated from reference gene primer amplification, were obtained. Sequencing used immunoSEQ multiplex PCR; TCRdb keeps in-frame clones, though not all of them. That table furnishes V, J and clone size, whereas the DNA furnished D and trimming. The table records about 88,000 clones, roughly 88% of them present only once. Looked up from germline, CDR1 is SEHNR and CDR2 is FQNEAQ (reference sequence). Losses at the gene ends were 5 bases for V and 5 bases for J; bases not matched to a gene: 6. This CDR3 region has 14 residues.

J is TRBJ2-4 and V is TRBV7-9; 7 nucleotides line up with TRBD1. The specimen was peripheral blood. The source is a man older than 75 with acute or convalescent COVID-19. The CDR3 nucleotides read TGTGCCAGCAGCGCGACCGGGACAGAAAACATTCAGTACTTC. It specifies CASSATGTENIQYF. The variable domain in full, with the rest retrieved from reference TRBV7-9 and TRBJ2-4, is DTGVSQNPRHKITKRGQNVTFRCDPISEHNRLYWYRQTLGQGPEFLTYFQNEAQLEKSRLLSDRFSAERPKGSFSTLEIQRTEQGDSAMYLCASSATGTENIQYFGAGTRLSVL.